These T cell receptor beta chains were read from a single sample in a study of T cell repertoires in cytomegalovirus infection. Each CDR3 protein gets one entry after TCRdb re-called the reads with MiXCR. Of about 450,000 distinct CDR3 sequences in the sample, approximately 33% are singletons; the top ten hold about 13%. The sample comprised PBMCs. All receptors come from a human donor in good health (CMV status not recorded). Some clones in this sample may be carry-over from other donors' samples. The CDR3 runs from the conserved cysteine through the conserved F or W. A D gene is named only where the DNA matches it firmly. Size tells how often a clone was seen (once, few, many) or the class of an expanded clone, and some rows leave it out.

J: TRBJ2-1
V: TRBV7-2
D: TRBD1
length: 13
size: many
DNA: TGTGCCAGCAGCTTAACAGGGGTCAATGAGCAGTTCTTC
CDR3: CASSLTGVNEQFF

J: TRBJ2-3
V: TRBV20-1
D: TRBD2
length: 15
size: NA
DNA: TGCAGTACTAGAGGACTAGCGGGGGGTACAGATACGCAGTATTTT
CDR3: CSTRGLAGGTDTQYF

J: TRBJ2-3
V: TRBV3-1
D: NA
length: 14
size: few
DNA: TGTGCCAGCAGCCAAGATTGGGGCACAGATACGCAGTATTTT
CDR3: CASSQDWGTDTQYF

J: TRBJ2-3
V: TRBV6-5
D: NA
length: 15
size: NA
DNA: TGTGCCAGCAGTTACTACGGGGGCAGCACAGATACGCAGTATTTT
CDR3: CASSYYGGSTDTQYF

J: TRBJ1-2
V: TRBV7-6
D: TRBD1
length: 16
size: many
DNA: TGTGCCAGCAGCCTCACATCTACAGGGGGCGACTATGGCTACACCTTC
CDR3: CASSLTSTGGDYGYTF

J: TRBJ2-3
V: TRBV12-5
D: NA
length: 15
size: few
DNA: TGTGCTAGTGGCCCCTCTATAGCCGGTACAGATACGCAGTATTTT
CDR3: CASGPSIAGTDTQYF

J: TRBJ2-1
V: TRBV7-2
D: NA
length: 15
size: many
DNA: TGTGCCAGCAGCCTGGGAATAGGCTCCTACAATGAGCAGTTCTTC
CDR3: CASSLGIGSYNEQFF

J: TRBJ1-6
V: TRBV6-2/TRBV6-3
D: TRBD1
length: 16
size: few
DNA: TGTGCCAGCAGTCCTCAGGGGGCGCCGGGTAATTCACCCCTCCACTTT
CDR3: CASSPQGAPGNSPLHF

J: TRBJ2-7
V: TRBV18
D: NA
length: 16
size: NA
DNA: TGTGCCAGCTCACCAACTCTCTCGACAGGAGACTACGAGCAGTACTTC
CDR3: CASSPTLSTGDYEQYF

J: TRBJ1-2
V: TRBV6-1
D: TRBD1
length: 14
size: NA
DNA: TGTGCCAGCAGTGCCCAATGGACAGGGGGAGGCTACACCTTC
CDR3: CASSAQWTGGGYTF

J: TRBJ2-7
V: TRBV7-2
D: TRBD2
length: 15
size: many
DNA: TGTGCCAGCAGCTTGGGCCGGGGGGGTAGGTACGAGCAGTACTTC
CDR3: CASSLGRGGRYEQYF

J: TRBJ1-2
V: TRBV7-9
D: TRBD1
length: 15
size: NA
DNA: TGTGCCAGCAGCATAGGGACAGGGGGCGTTGAGGGCTACACCTTC
CDR3: CASSIGTGGVEGYTF

J: TRBJ2-2
V: TRBV7-8
D: TRBD1
length: 17
size: NA
DNA: TGTGCCAGGAGCTTGAGACCGGGACAGTTGTCCTTCGGGGAGCTGTTTTTT
CDR3: CARSLRPGQLSFGELFF

J: TRBJ2-7
V: TRBV6-6
D: TRBD1
length: 15
size: few
DNA: TGTGCCAGCAGTCCTGACAGGGCGAGGGGTTTCGAGCAGTACTTC
CDR3: CASSPDRARGFEQYF

J: TRBJ2-1
V: TRBV20-1
D: NA
length: 12
size: NA
DNA: TGCAGTGCTAGTGGCGGGGGCCGTGAGCAGTTCTTC
CDR3: CSASGGGREQFF

J: TRBJ2-1
V: TRBV5-5
D: TRBD1
length: 16
size: few
DNA: TGTGCCAGCAGCCACGGACAGGTACATTGGGACAATGAGCAGTTCTTC
CDR3: CASSHGQVHWDNEQFF

J: TRBJ2-5
V: TRBV6-5
D: TRBD1
length: 16
size: once
DNA: TGTGCCAGCAGTTACTCCGGGACAGGGGTCCCAAGGACCCAGTACTTC
CDR3: CASSYSGTGVPRTQYF

J: TRBJ2-3
V: TRBV7-2
D: TRBD2
length: 15
size: many
DNA: TGTGCCAGCAGCCCCACGTCTAGCGGGGGGGATACGCAGTATTTT
CDR3: CASSPTSSGGDTQYF

J: TRBJ1-6
V: TRBV20-1
D: TRBD1
length: 15
size: NA
DNA: TGCAGTGCCAGAACCCGACAGGGCGACAATTCACCCCTCCACTTT
CDR3: CSARTRQGDNSPLHF

J: TRBJ2-7
V: TRBV10-3
D: NA
length: 16
size: few
DNA: TGTGCCATCAGTGAGTCGTTCCTAGGAACGGGTAGGCCGCAGTACTTC
CDR3: CAISESFLGTGRPQYF

J: TRBJ2-2
V: TRBV7-6
D: NA
length: 16
size: NA
DNA: TGTGCCAGCAGCTTAAGGCGGGGAGGTAACACCGGGGAGCTGTTTTTT
CDR3: CASSLRRGGNTGELFF

J: TRBJ2-6
V: TRBV7-2
D: TRBD1
length: 20
size: many
DNA: TGTGCCAGCAGCCGCAACTCCCGGGACAGGGGTTTAAGCAAGGCCAACGTCCTGACTTTC
CDR3: CASSRNSRDRGLSKANVLTF

J: TRBJ1-1
V: TRBV29-1
D: TRBD1
length: 13
size: NA
DNA: TGCAGCGTTAGACAGGGGGCGTACACTGAAGCTTTCTTT
CDR3: CSVRQGAYTEAFF

J: TRBJ1-6
V: TRBV14
D: NA
length: 18
size: NA
DNA: TGTGCCAGCAGCCAGGATCGATGGGGAATTGGGTATAATTCACCCCTCCACTTT
CDR3: CASSQDRWGIGYNSPLHF

J: TRBJ1-1
V: TRBV2
D: NA
length: 13
size: once
DNA: TGTGCCAGCAGTGAAAATTCGGCTTACCGAGCTTTCTTT
CDR3: CASSENSAYRAFF

J: TRBJ2-3
V: TRBV20-1
D: TRBD2
length: 18
size: NA
DNA: TGCAGTGCGAGGGGGACTAGCGGGGGTCCTACCCGCACAGATACGCAGTATTTT
CDR3: CSARGTSGGPTRTDTQYF

J: TRBJ1-5
V: TRBV4-1
D: NA
length: 17
size: NA
DNA: TGCGCCAGCAGCCCAAACCCCCGGGGGGAAAGAGTTCAGCCCCAGCATTTT
CDR3: CASSPNPRGERVQPQHF

J: TRBJ2-1
V: TRBV6-8
D: TRBD2
length: 14
size: NA
DNA: TGTGCCAGCGGGACGGGGGGGCCCGGAGATGAGCAGTTCTTC
CDR3: CASGTGGPGDEQFF

J: TRBJ1-2
V: TRBV7-2
D: NA
length: 17
size: NA
DNA: TGTGCCAGCAGATTAAGGCGGCAGAACAAACTTAACTATGGCTACACCTTC
CDR3: CASRLRRQNKLNYGYTF

J: TRBJ1-6
V: TRBV2
D: NA
length: 13
size: NA
DNA: TGTGCCAGCAGAAAAGGGGAATCAGGGGCCCTCCACTTT
CDR3: CASRKGESGALHF

J: TRBJ2-4
V: TRBV4-1
D: NA
length: 14
size: NA
DNA: TGCGCCAGCAGCCAACTGGGACTTAAAAACATTCAGTACTTC
CDR3: CASSQLGLKNIQYF

J: TRBJ1-1
V: TRBV19
D: NA
length: 14
size: NA
DNA: TGTGCCAGTAGTTCCCGACACGGGGGCACTGAAGCTTTCTTT
CDR3: CASSSRHGGTEAFF

J: TRBJ2-2
V: TRBV20-1
D: TRBD2
length: 18
size: NA
DNA: TGCAGTGCTGGAACCGGGACTAGCGGGGCTGCGAACACCGGGGAGCTGTTTTTT
CDR3: CSAGTGTSGAANTGELFF

J: TRBJ2-7
V: TRBV20-1
D: NA
length: 14
size: NA
DNA: TGCAGTGCTATCGACACGACTTCCTGGTACGAGCAGTACTTC
CDR3: CSAIDTTSWYEQYF

J: TRBJ1-1
V: TRBV5-1
D: NA
length: 13
size: NA
DNA: TGCGCCAGCCAGACAGCCGAGAACACTGAAGCTTTCTTT
CDR3: CASQTAENTEAFF

J: TRBJ1-5
V: TRBV7-8
D: NA
length: 13
size: NA
DNA: TGTGCCCGCAGCTTAGAAAGCAATAAGCCCCCGCATTTT
CDR3: CARSLESNKPPHF

J: TRBJ1-5
V: TRBV6-2/TRBV6-3
D: NA
length: 14
size: few
DNA: TGTGCCAGCAGTTACTCGAAGAGGAATCAGCCCCAGCATTTT
CDR3: CASSYSKRNQPQHF